These T cell receptor beta chains were read from a single sample in a study of shared clonotypes between healthy human individuals. The assay was immunoSEQ multiplex PCR, and TCRdb's table has in-frame clones only and misses some. The sample gives under 2,500,000 clones, approximately 95% of which show up once; less than 0.15% is in the top ten. Sequenced input: naive CD4+ T cells sorted from blood. These receptors all come from a man aged 18 to 29 in good health. The CDR3 runs from the conserved cysteine through the conserved F or W. Each record gives: J gene, CDR3 length, clone size, D gene, V gene, CDR3 DNA, CDR3 protein. A D gene is named only where the DNA matches it firmly. A row's size may be missing; if present it is once, few, many or a size class.

j_call: TRBJ1-6; cdr3_length: 14; clone_size: once; d_call: .; v_call: TRBV5-4; cdr3_nt: TGTGCCAGCAGCTTGGAACAGAAAAATTCACCCCTCCACTTT; cdr3_aa: CASSLEQKNSPLHF
j_call: TRBJ2-2; cdr3_length: 15; clone_size: .; d_call: .; v_call: TRBV18; cdr3_nt: TGTGCCAGCTCACCACCCGGAACGAACACCGGGGAGCTGTTTTTT; cdr3_aa: CASSPPGTNTGELFF
j_call: TRBJ2-2; cdr3_length: 19; clone_size: .; d_call: TRBD1; v_call: TRBV5-1; cdr3_nt: TGCGCCAGCAGTCAGAATCCTACTTTGACAGGGGTTAACACCGGGGAGCTGTTTTTT; cdr3_aa: CASSQNPTLTGVNTGELFF
j_call: TRBJ2-3; cdr3_length: 15; clone_size: .; d_call: .; v_call: TRBV4-2; cdr3_nt: TGTGCCAGCAGCCAAGGTGAGAAGGGGACAGATACGCAGTATTTT; cdr3_aa: CASSQGEKGTDTQYF
j_call: TRBJ1-1; cdr3_length: 14; clone_size: .; d_call: .; v_call: TRBV10-3; cdr3_nt: TGTGCCATCAGTGAGTTCGCAGGCAACACTGAAGCTTTCTTT; cdr3_aa: CAISEFAGNTEAFF
j_call: TRBJ1-2; cdr3_length: 15; clone_size: .; d_call: TRBD1; v_call: TRBV7-9; cdr3_nt: TGTGCCAGCAGCTTTGGACAGGGAATACGGTATGGCTACACCTTC; cdr3_aa: CASSFGQGIRYGYTF
j_call: TRBJ1-1; cdr3_length: 11; clone_size: .; d_call: .; v_call: TRBV30; cdr3_nt: TGTGCCTGTCTCGCACGGGGTGAAGCTTTCTTT; cdr3_aa: CACLARGEAFF
j_call: TRBJ2-3; cdr3_length: 16; clone_size: .; d_call: TRBD2; v_call: TRBV5-1; cdr3_nt: TGCGCCAGCAGCCGGAGACTAGCGGAGAGCACAGATACGCAGTATTTT; cdr3_aa: CASSRRLAESTDTQYF
j_call: TRBJ2-2; cdr3_length: 16; clone_size: .; d_call: .; v_call: TRBV6-6; cdr3_nt: TGTGCCAGCAGTTACTCGGGGGTCCCGGGCACCGGGGAGCTGTTTTTT; cdr3_aa: CASSYSGVPGTGELFF
j_call: TRBJ1-1; cdr3_length: 15; clone_size: .; d_call: TRBD1; v_call: TRBV5-1; cdr3_nt: TGCGCCAGCAGCAGTACAGGGGGCCTGAACACTGAAGCTTTCTTT; cdr3_aa: CASSSTGGLNTEAFF
j_call: TRBJ1-1; cdr3_length: 15; clone_size: .; d_call: .; v_call: TRBV10-2; cdr3_nt: TGCGCCAGCAGTGACAGCGGATATATGAACACTGAAGCTTTCTTT; cdr3_aa: CASSDSGYMNTEAFF
j_call: TRBJ1-1; cdr3_length: 13; clone_size: few; d_call: TRBD1; v_call: TRBV10-3; cdr3_nt: TGTGCCATCAGTGGACAGGGCAACACTGAAGCTTTCTTT; cdr3_aa: CAISGQGNTEAFF
j_call: TRBJ2-7; cdr3_length: 15; clone_size: .; d_call: .; v_call: TRBV6-1; cdr3_nt: TGTGCCAGCTTACAAAGGGGTCGAAAATCCTACGAGCAGTACTTC; cdr3_aa: CASLQRGRKSYEQYF
j_call: TRBJ2-2; cdr3_length: 14; clone_size: .; d_call: TRBD2; v_call: TRBV6-5; cdr3_nt: TGTGCCAGCAGACTAGCGGGAGACACCGGGGAGCTGTTTTTT; cdr3_aa: CASRLAGDTGELFF
j_call: TRBJ1-5; cdr3_length: 17; clone_size: .; d_call: .; v_call: TRBV7-4; cdr3_nt: TGTGCCAGCAGCTTAAAAGGAGACTGCGATAGCAATCAGCCCCAGCATTTT; cdr3_aa: CASSLKGDCDSNQPQHF
j_call: TRBJ1-3; cdr3_length: 16; clone_size: .; d_call: .; v_call: TRBV9; cdr3_nt: TGTGCCAGCAGCGTAGAAGGTTGGGGAGGGGGAAACACCATATATTTT; cdr3_aa: CASSVEGWGGGNTIYF
j_call: TRBJ2-7; cdr3_length: 14; clone_size: .; d_call: TRBD1; v_call: TRBV28; cdr3_nt: TGTGCCAGCAGTCCCCCGGACAGGGGAAACGAGCAGTACTTC; cdr3_aa: CASSPPDRGNEQYF
j_call: TRBJ1-2; cdr3_length: 15; clone_size: .; d_call: TRBD1; v_call: TRBV4-3; cdr3_nt: TGCGCCAGCAGCCAAGATCTGGCACAGGGGCTAGGCTACACCTTC; cdr3_aa: CASSQDLAQGLGYTF
j_call: TRBJ2-3; cdr3_length: 16; clone_size: .; d_call: TRBD2; v_call: TRBV7-2; cdr3_nt: TGTGCCAGCAGCTCCCTAGCGGGGGGCAGCACAGATACGCAGTATTTT; cdr3_aa: CASSSLAGGSTDTQYF
j_call: TRBJ1-1; cdr3_length: 11; clone_size: .; d_call: .; v_call: TRBV20-1; cdr3_nt: TGCAGTGCCACTCCGGACACTGAAGCTTTCTTT; cdr3_aa: CSATPDTEAFF
j_call: TRBJ2-2; cdr3_length: 15; clone_size: .; d_call: .; v_call: TRBV5-5; cdr3_nt: TGTGCCAGCGGACAATCTATAGCGAACACCGGGGAGCTGTTTTTT; cdr3_aa: CASGQSIANTGELFF
j_call: TRBJ1-2; cdr3_length: 14; clone_size: .; d_call: TRBD1; v_call: TRBV5-6; cdr3_nt: TGTGCCAGCAGCCCTCCGACAGGGAACTATGGCTACACCTTC; cdr3_aa: CASSPPTGNYGYTF
j_call: TRBJ1-5; cdr3_length: 16; clone_size: .; d_call: .; v_call: TRBV7-2; cdr3_nt: TGTGCCAGCAGCCCCACGATAGGGCTTGGGATGCAGCCCCAGCATTTT; cdr3_aa: CASSPTIGLGMQPQHF
j_call: TRBJ1-1; cdr3_length: 15; clone_size: .; d_call: TRBD1; v_call: TRBV18; cdr3_nt: TGTGCCAGCTCCTTCCTCGGTCAGGGGGACACTGAAGCTTTCTTT; cdr3_aa: CASSFLGQGDTEAFF
j_call: TRBJ2-5; cdr3_length: 14; clone_size: .; d_call: .; v_call: TRBV6-6; cdr3_nt: TGTGCCAGCAGGCTCCGGGGTACCCAAGAGACCCAGTACTTC; cdr3_aa: CASRLRGTQETQYF
j_call: TRBJ1-5; cdr3_length: 18; clone_size: .; d_call: TRBD1; v_call: TRBV28; cdr3_nt: TGTGCCAGCAGTTTATACCGGGACAGGGCGCTAAGCTATCAGCCCCAGCATTTT; cdr3_aa: CASSLYRDRALSYQPQHF
j_call: TRBJ2-7; cdr3_length: 13; clone_size: .; d_call: .; v_call: TRBV29-1; cdr3_nt: TGCAGCGTTGAAATTCGAAGCGTGGGGGAGCAGTACTTC; cdr3_aa: CSVEIRSVGEQYF
j_call: TRBJ2-4; cdr3_length: 16; clone_size: once; d_call: .; v_call: TRBV11-2; cdr3_nt: TGTGCCAGCAGCTTAGGAGACTGGGGGGCCAAAAACATTCAGTACTTC; cdr3_aa: CASSLGDWGAKNIQYF
j_call: TRBJ2-1; cdr3_length: 16; clone_size: .; d_call: TRBD1; v_call: TRBV10-3; cdr3_nt: TGTGCCATCAGTGAAAGGGACAGGGTGTTGGACAATGAGCAGTTCTTC; cdr3_aa: CAISERDRVLDNEQFF
j_call: TRBJ2-1; cdr3_length: 12; clone_size: once; d_call: .; v_call: TRBV5-1; cdr3_nt: TGCGCCAGCAGCTTTGAACGGGATGAGCAGTTCTTC; cdr3_aa: CASSFERDEQFF
j_call: TRBJ2-5; cdr3_length: 13; clone_size: .; d_call: .; v_call: TRBV7-3; cdr3_nt: TGTGCCAGCAGCCAAGGGGGACAAGAGACCCAGTACTTC; cdr3_aa: CASSQGGQETQYF
j_call: TRBJ2-6; cdr3_length: 17; clone_size: .; d_call: .; v_call: TRBV11-3; cdr3_nt: TGTGCCAGCAGCCCAGGGACCCCTCTCTCTGGGGCCAACGTCCTGACTTTC; cdr3_aa: CASSPGTPLSGANVLTF
j_call: TRBJ1-1; cdr3_length: 12; clone_size: .; d_call: .; v_call: TRBV6-5; cdr3_nt: TGTGCCAGCAGTTCCCCAGGACAGGAAGCTTTCTTT; cdr3_aa: CASSSPGQEAFF
j_call: TRBJ2-7; cdr3_length: 12; clone_size: .; d_call: .; v_call: TRBV6-1; cdr3_nt: TGTGCCAGCAGTTATACAGGCTACGAGCAGTACTTC; cdr3_aa: CASSYTGYEQYF
j_call: TRBJ2-7; cdr3_length: 13; clone_size: once; d_call: TRBD1; v_call: TRBV10-3; cdr3_nt: TGTGCCATCAGTACAGGGGGCTCGTACGAGCAGTACTTC; cdr3_aa: CAISTGGSYEQYF
j_call: TRBJ1-2; cdr3_length: 16; clone_size: .; d_call: .; v_call: TRBV5-4; cdr3_nt: TGTGCCAGCAGCCTTGAAGTGGGCAGGGCGGACTATGGCTACACCTTC; cdr3_aa: CASSLEVGRADYGYTF
j_call: TRBJ1-4; cdr3_length: 16; clone_size: .; d_call: .; v_call: TRBV5-6; cdr3_nt: TGTGCCAGCAGGCCCATCTCTAGGTTAAGGAATGAAAAACTGTTTTTT; cdr3_aa: CASRPISRLRNEKLFF
j_call: TRBJ1-4; cdr3_length: 14; clone_size: .; d_call: .; v_call: TRBV21-1; cdr3_nt: TGTGCCAGCAACCGACAGGGGGGAGGAGAAAAACTGTTTTTT; cdr3_aa: CASNRQGGGEKLFF
j_call: TRBJ1-2; cdr3_length: 14; clone_size: .; d_call: .; v_call: TRBV2; cdr3_nt: TGTGCCAGCAAGTCGTCTCCGACCCCTATCGGCTACACCTTC; cdr3_aa: CASKSSPTPIGYTF
j_call: TRBJ2-5; cdr3_length: 18; clone_size: .; d_call: .; v_call: TRBV2; cdr3_nt: TGTGCCAGCAGTGAAGCTAGGTCGGTTTTGAGGCACCAAGAGACCCAGTACTTC; cdr3_aa: CASSEARSVLRHQETQYF
j_call: TRBJ2-7; cdr3_length: 15; clone_size: .; d_call: TRBD1; v_call: TRBV28; cdr3_nt: TGTGCCAGCATCACCGACAGGGGCGGCTCCTACGAGCAGTACTTC; cdr3_aa: CASITDRGGSYEQYF
j_call: TRBJ2-5; cdr3_length: 15; clone_size: .; d_call: .; v_call: TRBV19; cdr3_nt: TGTGCCAGTAGTATTGGACAGAATCAACAGGAGACCCAGTACTTC; cdr3_aa: CASSIGQNQQETQYF
j_call: TRBJ2-7; cdr3_length: 15; clone_size: once; d_call: .; v_call: TRBV5-1; cdr3_nt: TGCGCCAGCAGCAGGGGACCGTTGAGCTCCTACGAGCAGTACTTC; cdr3_aa: CASSRGPLSSYEQYF
j_call: TRBJ2-1; cdr3_length: 16; clone_size: .; d_call: TRBD2; v_call: TRBV29-1; cdr3_nt: TGCAGCGTTGAGGAGGGAGGGTTAAGCTCCTACAATGAGCAGTTCTTC; cdr3_aa: CSVEEGGLSSYNEQFF
j_call: TRBJ2-5; cdr3_length: 14; clone_size: .; d_call: .; v_call: TRBV18; cdr3_nt: TGTGCCAGCTCACCGAAAGCGGACCAAGAGACCCAGTACTTC; cdr3_aa: CASSPKADQETQYF
j_call: TRBJ2-7; cdr3_length: 13; clone_size: .; d_call: .; v_call: TRBV7-6; cdr3_nt: TGTGCCAGCAGCTCCGCCCCAGGGTACGAGCAGTACTTC; cdr3_aa: CASSSAPGYEQYF
j_call: TRBJ2-7; cdr3_length: 13; clone_size: .; d_call: TRBD1; v_call: TRBV6-1; cdr3_nt: TGTGCCACTCGGACAGGTCACTCCTACGAGCAGTACTTC; cdr3_aa: CATRTGHSYEQYF
j_call: TRBJ2-2; cdr3_length: 16; clone_size: .; d_call: TRBD2; v_call: TRBV2; cdr3_nt: TGTGCCAGCAGTGAGACTAGCGGGGGGAATACCGGGGAGCTGTTTTTT; cdr3_aa: CASSETSGGNTGELFF
j_call: TRBJ2-2; cdr3_length: 15; clone_size: .; d_call: .; v_call: TRBV9; cdr3_nt: TGTGCCAGCAGCGTAGGGCTAGCGAACACCGGGGAGCTGTTTTTT; cdr3_aa: CASSVGLANTGELFF
j_call: TRBJ2-7; cdr3_length: 15; clone_size: .; d_call: TRBD2; v_call: TRBV30; cdr3_nt: TGTGCCTGGAGTGAGGGACTAGCGGGTTCATACGAGCAGTACTTC; cdr3_aa: CAWSEGLAGSYEQYF
j_call: TRBJ1-1; cdr3_length: 15; clone_size: .; d_call: .; v_call: TRBV11-3; cdr3_nt: TGTGCCAGCAGCCCGGGGGCAGGGATGAACACTGAAGCTTTCTTT; cdr3_aa: CASSPGAGMNTEAFF
j_call: TRBJ2-2; cdr3_length: 15; clone_size: .; d_call: .; v_call: TRBV28; cdr3_nt: TGTGCCAGCAGTTTGAGGACACTGGACGCCGGGGAGCTGTTTTTT; cdr3_aa: CASSLRTLDAGELFF
j_call: TRBJ1-2; cdr3_length: 15; clone_size: .; d_call: .; v_call: TRBV9; cdr3_nt: TGTGCCAGCAGCGTAGTAGCAGGGTCGGTGGGTGGCTACACCTTC; cdr3_aa: CASSVVAGSVGGYTF
j_call: TRBJ1-5; cdr3_length: 14; clone_size: .; d_call: .; v_call: TRBV2; cdr3_nt: TGTGCCAGCAGTGATAGAACAGACAATCAGCCCCAGCATTTT; cdr3_aa: CASSDRTDNQPQHF
j_call: TRBJ2-7; cdr3_length: 15; clone_size: .; d_call: TRBD2; v_call: TRBV2; cdr3_nt: TGTGCCAGCAGTGAGAGGCTAGCGGGCCCCTACGAGCAGTACTTC; cdr3_aa: CASSERLAGPYEQYF
j_call: TRBJ1-1; cdr3_length: 16; clone_size: .; d_call: TRBD1; v_call: TRBV25-1; cdr3_nt: TGTGCCAGCAGTGAAGACCCCAGGGGGCGGGAAACTGAAGCTTTCTTT; cdr3_aa: CASSEDPRGRETEAFF
j_call: TRBJ2-7; cdr3_length: 16; clone_size: .; d_call: TRBD1; v_call: TRBV5-1; cdr3_nt: TGCGCCAGCAGCCCTGCCCAGGGGACAGGGCAGTACGAGCAGTACTTC; cdr3_aa: CASSPAQGTGQYEQYF
j_call: TRBJ1-1; cdr3_length: 11; clone_size: once; d_call: .; v_call: TRBV29-1; cdr3_nt: TGCAGCGCCGACAAGAACACTGAAGCTTTCTTT; cdr3_aa: CSADKNTEAFF
j_call: TRBJ2-3; cdr3_length: 16; clone_size: once; d_call: .; v_call: TRBV7-2; cdr3_nt: TGTGCCAGCAGCTTAGACGGGAGCAAAGACACAGATACGCAGTATTTT; cdr3_aa: CASSLDGSKDTDTQYF